These 13 T cell receptor beta chains share one sample of origin, sequenced in a study of cytotoxic CD8 clonotypes in ibrutinib-treated CLL. Assay: immunoSEQ multiplex PCR; the TCRdb copy retains only in-frame clones and omits some. The sample has 250,000 to 350,000 clones; less than 85% are singletons. The sample was PBMCs, taken at disease progression, from a patient treated with ibrutinib. The receptors derive from a human donor with chronic lymphocytic leukemia.

This clone was seen a handful of times. This chain uses TRBV21-1 with TRBJ1-5. TRBV21-1 is a recognized pseudogene. This CDR3 contains 16 residues. The CDR3 region has the DNA TGTGCCAGCAGCAACGATCCGACCGGGTTCAATCAGCCCCAGCATTTT. Translated: CASSNDPTGFNQPQHF.

The chain carries TRBV6-5 and TRBJ1-1, with 8 bases identical to TRBD1. The CDR3 covers 14 residues. J lost 1 base, V lost 4 bases, and 2 bases had no gene match. In germline, CDR1 is MNHEY, CDR2 SVGAGI. The chain's CDR3 is CASSWGQANTEAFF. The CDR3 DNA follows: TGTGCCAGCAGTTGGGGACAGGCGAACACTGAAGCTTTCTTT.

J is TRBJ2-7 and V is TRBV7-8, with 9 bases fitting TRBD1. V lost 0 bases to trimming and J lost 3 bases; unmatched junction nucleotides: 9. This CDR3 spans 17 amino acids. From germline, CDR1 is SGHVS and CDR2 FQNEAQ. CDR3 bases: TGTGCCAGCAGCTTAGCGGGGCCCGGGACAGGGAACTACGAGCAGTACTTC. As protein: CASSLAGPGTGNYEQYF.

V usage is TRBV11-2 and J usage is TRBJ1-2, with D possibly TRBD1 on 6 matching bases. Trimming took 0 bases from V and 3 from J, leaving 8 bases between them. CDR1 is SGHAT and CDR2 is FQNNGV in the germline V gene. The CDR3 contains 14 residues. In DNA, the CDR3 is TGTGCCAGCAGCTTAGACAGGGGTGACTATGGCTACACCTTC. Its protein is CASSLDRGDYGYTF. Variable domain in full (rest from reference TRBV11-2 and TRBJ1-2): EAGVAQSPRYKIIEKRQSVAFWCNPISGHATLYWYQQILGQGPKLLIQFQNNGVVDDSQLPKDRFSAERLKGVDSTLKIQPAKLEDSAVYLCASSLDRGDYGYTFGSGTRLTVV.

The genes are TRBV27 and TRBJ2-5; D might be TRBD1 (5 bases). The CDR3 spans 13 residues. Between the trimmed V and J ends, which lost 5 bases and 5 bases, there was a span of 12 bases. In germline, CDR1 is MNHEY, CDR2 SMNVEV (reference sequence). CDR3: CASSTGPGETQYF. In DNA form, the CDR3 reads TGTGCCAGCAGTACTGGGCCAGGGGAGACCCAGTACTTC.

This rearrangement joins TRBV7-9 to TRBJ2-3, with 8 bases identical to TRBD2. V lost 0 bases to trimming and J lost 2 bases; unmatched junction nucleotides: 7. The CDR3 is made up of 17 amino acids. The germline V gene has CDR1 SEHNR and CDR2 FQNEAQ (reference sequence). Here the CDR3 reads CASSLATSGAFTDTQYF. CDR3 in DNA: TGTGCCAGCAGCTTAGCTACTAGCGGCGCGTTCACAGATACGCAGTATTTT.

The V and J genes are TRBV6-4 and TRBJ2-5; D gene ambiguous. The V end lost 3 bases, the J end lost 0 bases, and 8 bases lay between the germline ends. There are 14 residues in the CDR3. Germline CDR1 and CDR2: MRHNA and SNTAGT. CDR3 residues: CASSEVQYQETQYF. The DNA for the CDR3 is TGTGCCAGCAGTGAAGTTCAGTACCAAGAGACCCAGTACTTC.

The chain uses TRBV7-2 and TRBJ1-1; no reliable D call. The CDR3 consists of 16 residues. V lost 5 bases and J lost 0, with 16 bases in between. In germline, CDR1 is SGHTA, CDR2 FQGNSA. The CDR3 spells CASSPGGPLMNTEAFF. CDR3 bases: TGTGCCAGCAGCCCCGGCGGGCCGCTCATGAACACTGAAGCTTTCTTT.

The chain has TRBV29-1 and TRBJ2-7; D might be TRBD1 (5 bases). The CDR3 runs to 13 residues. V gave up 1 base and J gave up 0 bases, with 7 bases separating them. The germline CDR1 and CDR2 sequences are SQVTM and ANQGSEA. The CDR3 bases are TGCAGCGTTGAAGTGGGGCTCTCCTACGAGCAGTACTTC. Protein sequence: CSVEVGLSYEQYF.

This clone was seen only a few times. The chain has TRBV11-2 and TRBJ1-2; no firm D call. V lost 6 bases, J lost 4 bases, and 12 bases lay in between. Germline values: CDR1 SGHAT, CDR2 FQNNGV. The CDR3 covers 13 residues. CDR3 bases: TGTGCCAGCAGAGACCCGGGAGGCTATGGCTACACCTTC. Residues: CASRDPGGYGYTF.

The chain uses TRBV5-1 and TRBJ2-7; D is unclear. V shed 2 bases and J shed 4 bases, with 10 bases lying between them. The CDR3 has 13 residues. Per the germline V gene, CDR1 is SGHRS and CDR2 is YFSETQ. CDR3 in amino acids: CASSLLPQYEQYF. Written as DNA, the CDR3 is TGCGCCAGCAGCTTACTCCCACAATACGAGCAGTACTTC.

V and J are TRBV18 and TRBJ1-2, with a tentative D call TRBD1 (5 bases). V lost 6 bases and J lost 7, with 21 bases in between. The germline CDR1 and CDR2 sequences are KGHSH and LQKENI. The CDR3 runs 15 residues. Written as DNA, the CDR3 is TGTGCCAGCTCGCCCCAAAGGGGCTACTACGGTGGCTACACCTTC. Protein sequence: CASSPQRGYYGGYTF.

The chain has TRBV10-3 and TRBJ1-2; no reliable D call. The CDR3 consists of 13 residues. Germline loops: CDR1 ENHRY, CDR2 SYGVKD. Trimming took 3 bases from V and 11 from J, leaving 16 bases between them. CDR3 sequence: CAISDQERGGYTF. The CDR3 nucleotides read TGTGCCATCAGTGATCAGGAAAGAGGAGGTTACACCTTC.